The clone carrying this T cell receptor beta chain was counted a single time. The table came from immunoSEQ multiplex PCR; TCRdb's copy has only in-frame clones and leaves some out. The top ten clones hold 2.5% to 3.5% of a sample with 65,000 to 90,000 clones, roughly 92% of them seen once. This entry belongs to a study of T cell changes during pregnancy in multiple sclerosis. V was cut by 3 bases and J by 5 bases, with 12 bases left in between. Germline CDR1 and CDR2: SEHNR and FQNEAQ (reference sequence). The CDR3 has 14 residues. The sequence came from a female donor in good health, enrolled as a control in a pregnancy study. The specimen was peripheral blood, collected in the third trimester of pregnancy. The J gene is TRBJ2-3, the V gene TRBV7-9, with D possibly being TRBD1 (5 bases). CDR3 nucleotides: TGTGCCAGCAGCTTGGCCGGACACCGAGATACGCAGTATTTT. This sequence encodes CASSLAGHRDTQYF.